The source of this TCR beta chain is a study of T-cell memory formation after mild COVID-19. Overall study context: TCR clusters were mostly confined to one donor each.

TCRdb processed the 5' RACE reads anew with MiXCR; each CDR3 protein has one entry. The sample has more than 350,000 distinct CDR3 sequences; 16% are singletons. The CDR3 loop spans 13 amino acids. The V and J ends lost 4 bases and 5 bases respectively, with 10 bases between them. Germline lookup yields CDR1 KGHDR and CDR2 SFDVKD. The clonotype was recovered from a young man who had mild COVID-19 (a few samples of this study predate the infection). Cell type and time point are not known. This chain connects TRBV24-1 to TRBJ2-5; D gene uncertain. The sequencing sample was made of PBMCs or a T cell subset sorted from them (not recorded which). CDR3 DNA: TGTGCCACCAGTGAAAGTGGAAAGGAGACCCAGTACTTC. It yields the protein CATSESGKETQYF.